Shown below are 12 T cell receptor beta chains from a single sample sequenced in a study of shared clonotypes between healthy human individuals. Profiling relied on immunoSEQ multiplex PCR, and the TCRdb table lists in-frame clones only, not all of them. The sample records a few million clones, nearly 97% being singletons. The sequenced sample consisted of naive CD4+ T cells sorted from blood. Subset indicated: CD45RA+ positively selected. These receptors all stem from a man aged 18 to 29 in good health.

V and J are TRBV13 and TRBJ2-1; no clear D gene. Trimming took 3 bases from V and 1 from J, leaving 7 bases between them. The CDR3 is 14 residues long. Looked up from germline, CDR1 is PRHDT and CDR2 is FYEKMQ (reference sequence). CDR3 bases: TGTGCCAGCAGCTTGGGTCTATCCTACAATGAGCAGTTCTTC. Protein sequence: CASSLGLSYNEQFF.

The chain recombines TRBV5-6 with TRBJ2-5; the D is unclear. V was cut by 2 bases and J by 4 bases, with 6 bases left in between. Germline lookup yields CDR1 SGHDT and CDR2 YYEEEE. The CDR3 is 12 residues long. The CDR3 is CASSFTLETQYF. The CDR3 coding sequence is TGTGCCAGCAGCTTCACGTTAGAGACCCAGTACTTC. The variable domain in full, with the rest retrieved from reference TRBV5-6 and TRBJ2-5, is DAGVTQSPTHLIKTRGQQVTLRCSPKSGHDTVSWYQQALGQGPQFIFQYYEEEERQRGNFPDRFSGHQFPNYSSELNVNALLLGDSALYLCASSFTLETQYFGPGTRLLVL.

The count of this clone is one. This chain's CDR3 is CASSLVSGTKNIQYF. The CDR3 DNA is TGTGCCAGCAGCTTAGTATCAGGGACCAAAAACATTCAGTACTTC. The chain combines TRBV7-8 with TRBJ2-4; D is perhaps TRBD1 (5 bases). This CDR3 has 15 residues. Trimming stripped 1 base from V and 2 bases from J, with 9 bases between. CDR1 SGHVS and CDR2 FQNEAQ come from the germline V gene.

V gene TRBV6-5 combines with J gene TRBJ1-2, with a tentative D call TRBD1 (5 bases). Germline CDR1 is MNHEY and CDR2 is SVGAGI. Trimming shortened V by 10 bases and J by 1 base, and 7 bases separated the two germline ends. This CDR3 has 11 amino acids. The CDR3 bases are TGTGCCACCGGGGGTAACTATGGCTACACCTTC. This translates into CATGGNYGYTF.

The chain joins TRBV9 to TRBJ2-1, with D perhaps matching TRBD1 or TRBD2 (5 bases each). The CDR3 contains 15 residues. From germline, CDR1 is SGDLS and CDR2 YYNGEE. The V end was cut by 2 bases, the J end by 2 bases, with 11 bases between. The CDR3 nucleotides read TGTGCCAGCAGCGTCCGGGACGTAGCCTACAATGAGCAGTTCTTC. It codes for CASSVRDVAYNEQFF.

This sequence joins TRBV6-5 and TRBJ2-2; 8 bases map to TRBD2. CDR3 length: 15 residues. V shed 5 bases and J 1 base; nucleotides not matched to a gene: 3. Germline V gene data show CDR1 as MNHEY and CDR2 as SVGAGI. In nucleotides, the CDR3 is TGTGCCAGCAGTCGCGGGGGGATGAACACCGGGGAGCTGTTTTTT. It encodes CASSRGGMNTGELFF.

This clone was seen a single time. The CDR3, as DNA: TGTGCCAGCAGTTTGTCAAGGGCCTTCTCTGGAAACACCATATATTTT. It translates to CASSLSRAFSGNTIYF. This rearrangement joins TRBV27 to TRBJ1-3; no clear D. Germline V gene data show CDR1 as MNHEY and CDR2 as SMNVEV (reference sequence). This CDR3 has 16 residues. Trimming left V 3 bases short and J 0 bases short, with 12 bases between.

The V and J genes are TRBV15 and TRBJ2-3; D call uncertain. CDR3 size: 13 residues. Trimming removed 4 bases from V and 3 bases from J, with 8 bases in between. CDR1 is LNHNV, CDR2 YYDKDF, per germline (reference sequence). The CDR3 nucleotides read TGTGCCACCAGCACCCGAGTGACAGATACGCAGTATTTT. Translating it yields CATSTRVTDTQYF.

The chain uses TRBV5-4 and TRBJ2-7; 9 bases are a match to TRBD2. Germline CDR1 SGHNT, CDR2 YYREEE (reference sequence). CDR3 length: 14 residues. J gave up 3 bases and V 4 bases, and 5 bases lay outside the gene matches. The CDR3 sequence is CASSLSGSYYEQYF. The CDR3, as DNA: TGTGCCAGCAGCCTTAGCGGGAGTTACTACGAGCAGTACTTC. Using reference TRBV5-4 and TRBJ2-7 for the parts outside the CDR3, the full variable domain is ETGVTQSPTHLIKTRGQQVTLRCSSQSGHNTVSWYQQALGQGPQFIFQYYREEENGRGNFPPRFSGLQFPNYSSELNVNALELDDSALYLCASSLSGSYYEQYFGPGTRLTVT.

In regard to this clone: The same CDR3 can be traced to other DNA sequences in this sample. The J gene is TRBJ1-5, the V gene TRBV6-4; D may be TRBD1 (6 bases). The CDR3 loop spans 13 amino acids. Germline lookup yields CDR1 MRHNA and CDR2 SNTAGT. Trimming left V 3 bases short and J 7 bases short, with 10 bases between. The CDR3 DNA reads TGTGCCAGCAGTGAAGAGGGGGGGCAGCCCCAGCATTTT. This sequence encodes CASSEEGGQPQHF.

This clone was picked up one time. The chain has TRBV4-1 and TRBJ2-5, with D perhaps being TRBD1 or TRBD2 (6 bases each). Germline lookup yields CDR1 MGHRA and CDR2 YSYEKL. V was shortened by 1 base and J by 4 bases, with 19 bases between the two germline ends. The CDR3 contains 17 residues. The CDR3 DNA is TGCGCCAGCAGCCAAGGTTCTCATGGGGGGCAGCTAGAGACCCAGTACTTC. It translates to CASSQGSHGGQLETQYF.

The rearrangement uses TRBV10-1 and TRBJ2-7, with D unclear. The V and J ends lost 6 bases and 4 bases respectively, with 13 bases between them. There are 13 residues in the CDR3. CDR1 WNHNN and CDR2 SYGVQD come from the germline V gene (reference sequence). CDR3 coding DNA: TGCGCCAGCAGCAATCCTGGACGGTACGAGCAGTACTTC. Protein product: CASSNPGRYEQYF.